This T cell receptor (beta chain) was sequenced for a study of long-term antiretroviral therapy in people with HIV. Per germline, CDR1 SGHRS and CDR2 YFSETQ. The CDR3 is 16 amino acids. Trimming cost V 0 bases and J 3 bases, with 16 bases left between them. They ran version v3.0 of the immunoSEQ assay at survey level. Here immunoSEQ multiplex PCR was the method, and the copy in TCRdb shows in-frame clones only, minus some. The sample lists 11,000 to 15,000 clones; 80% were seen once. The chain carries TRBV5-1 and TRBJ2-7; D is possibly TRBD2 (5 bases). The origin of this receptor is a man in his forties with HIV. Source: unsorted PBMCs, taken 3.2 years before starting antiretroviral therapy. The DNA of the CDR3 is TGCGCCAGCAGCTTGGTTGTTGGAGGCCTCAACTACGAGCAGTACTTC. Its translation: CASSLVVGGLNYEQYF.